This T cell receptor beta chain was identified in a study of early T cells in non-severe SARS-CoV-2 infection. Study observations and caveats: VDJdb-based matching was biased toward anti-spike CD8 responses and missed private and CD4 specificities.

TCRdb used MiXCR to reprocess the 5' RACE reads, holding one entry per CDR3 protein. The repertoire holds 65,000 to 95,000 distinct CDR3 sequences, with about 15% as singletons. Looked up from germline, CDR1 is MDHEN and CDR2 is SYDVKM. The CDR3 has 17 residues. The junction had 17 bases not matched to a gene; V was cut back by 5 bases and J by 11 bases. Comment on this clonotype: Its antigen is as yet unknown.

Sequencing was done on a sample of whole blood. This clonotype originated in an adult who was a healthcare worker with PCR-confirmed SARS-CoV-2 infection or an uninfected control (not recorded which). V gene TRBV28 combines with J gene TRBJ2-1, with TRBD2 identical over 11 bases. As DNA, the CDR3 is TGTGCCAGCAGTCTATCTCTAGCGGGGGGCCCAATATGGCAGCAGTTCTTC. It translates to CASSLSLAGGPIWQQFF.